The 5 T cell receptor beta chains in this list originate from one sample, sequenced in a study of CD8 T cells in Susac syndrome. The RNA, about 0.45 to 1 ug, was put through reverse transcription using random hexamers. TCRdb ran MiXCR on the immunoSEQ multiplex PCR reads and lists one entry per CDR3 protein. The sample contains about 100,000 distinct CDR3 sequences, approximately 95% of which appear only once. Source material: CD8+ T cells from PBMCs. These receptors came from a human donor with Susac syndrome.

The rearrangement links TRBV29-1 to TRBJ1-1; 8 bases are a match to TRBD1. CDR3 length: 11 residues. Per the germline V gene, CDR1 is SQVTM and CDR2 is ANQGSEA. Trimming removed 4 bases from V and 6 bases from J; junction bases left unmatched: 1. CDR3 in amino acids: CSVVDRAEAFF. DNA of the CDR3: TGCAGCGTTGTGGACAGGGCTGAAGCTTTCTTT.

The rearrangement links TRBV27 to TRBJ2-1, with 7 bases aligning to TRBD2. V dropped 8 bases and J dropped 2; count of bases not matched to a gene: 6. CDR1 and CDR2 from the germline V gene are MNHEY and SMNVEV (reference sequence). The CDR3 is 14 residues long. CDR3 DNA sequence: TGTGCCAGCCAGCTAGCGGAGGCCTACAATGAGCAGTTCTTC. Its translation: CASQLAEAYNEQFF.

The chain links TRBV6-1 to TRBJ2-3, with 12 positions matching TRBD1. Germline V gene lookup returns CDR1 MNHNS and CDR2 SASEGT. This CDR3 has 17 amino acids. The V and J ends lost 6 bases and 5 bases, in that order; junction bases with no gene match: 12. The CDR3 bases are TGTGCCAGCAGGATCACCGCCGGGACAGGGGGCGTAGATACGCAGTATTTT. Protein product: CASRITAGTGGVDTQYF.

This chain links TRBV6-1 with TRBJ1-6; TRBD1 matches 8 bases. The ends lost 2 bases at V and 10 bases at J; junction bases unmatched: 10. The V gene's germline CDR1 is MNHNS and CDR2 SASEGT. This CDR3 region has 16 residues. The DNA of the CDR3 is TGTGCCAGCAGTGAACCGGGACAGGCGTCTCACTCACCCCTCCACTTT. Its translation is CASSEPGQASHSPLHF.

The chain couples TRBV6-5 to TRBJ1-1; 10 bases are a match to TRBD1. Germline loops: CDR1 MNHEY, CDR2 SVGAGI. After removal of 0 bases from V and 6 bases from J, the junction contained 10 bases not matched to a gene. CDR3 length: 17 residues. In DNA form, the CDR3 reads TGTGCCAGCAGTTACTCGATGGGACAGGGGTCCTCCTCTGAAGCTTTCTTT. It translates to CASSYSMGQGSSSEAFF.